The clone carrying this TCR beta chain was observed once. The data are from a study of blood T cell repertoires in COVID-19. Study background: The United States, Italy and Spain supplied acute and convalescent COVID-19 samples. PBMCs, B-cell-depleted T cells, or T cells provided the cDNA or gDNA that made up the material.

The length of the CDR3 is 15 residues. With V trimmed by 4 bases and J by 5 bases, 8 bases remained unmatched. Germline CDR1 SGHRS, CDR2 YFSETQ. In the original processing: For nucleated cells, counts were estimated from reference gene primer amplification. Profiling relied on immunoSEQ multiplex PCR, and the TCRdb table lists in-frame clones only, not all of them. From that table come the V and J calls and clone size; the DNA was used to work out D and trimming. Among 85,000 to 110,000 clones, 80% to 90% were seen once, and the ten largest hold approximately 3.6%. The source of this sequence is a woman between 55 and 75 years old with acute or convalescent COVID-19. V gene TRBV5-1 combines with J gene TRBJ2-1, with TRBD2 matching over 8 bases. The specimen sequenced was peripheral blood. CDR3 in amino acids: CASSPRGGADNEQFF. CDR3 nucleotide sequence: TGCGCCAGCAGCCCCCGGGGGGGGGCCGACAATGAGCAGTTCTTC.